These T cell receptor beta chains were read from a single sample in a study of Ad26.COV2.S vaccination and SARS-CoV-2 variants. Only in-frame clones appear in the TCRdb table, and some are missing; sequencing was by immunoSEQ multiplex PCR. Among just over 350,000 clones listed, more than 75% were seen once. Material: peripheral blood, obtained in a trial of Ad26.COV2.S vaccine versus placebo. All receptors derive from a person aged 18-65 years who received the Ad26.COV2.S COVID-19 vaccine or a placebo. Both conserved end residues are part of each CDR3. D genes are given only for firm matches. The size of a clone is reported for some rows only, either as once, few or many, or as a class for expanded clones.

TRBJ1-1,.,TRBV5-1,.,14,TGCGCCAGCAGCTTGCTCCAGATGAACACTGAAGCTTTCTTT,CASSLLQMNTEAFF
TRBJ1-3,.,TRBV3-1/TRBV3-2,.,15,TGTGCCAGCAGCCCTTTCAGGGACTCTGGAAACACCATATATTTT,CASSPFRDSGNTIYF
TRBJ1-5,.,TRBV5-4,.,15,TGTGCCAGCAGCTTGGATGCAGGGGAAGGTCAGCCCCAGCATTTT,CASSLDAGEGQPQHF
TRBJ2-7,once,TRBV5-1,TRBD2,15,TGCGCCAGCAGCTTGGGACTAGCGGGAGCCTACGAGCAGTACTTC,CASSLGLAGAYEQYF
TRBJ2-5,.,TRBV14,TRBD1,15,TGTGCCAGCAGCTCCCGACAGGGTCGGTGGGAGACCCAGTACTTC,CASSSRQGRWETQYF
TRBJ1-4,.,TRBV30,.,15,TGTGCCTGGAGGCCGGGGACGGGGGGTGGAGAAAAACTGTTTTTT,CAWRPGTGGGEKLFF
TRBJ1-1,.,TRBV30,.,14,TGTGCCTGGGACTCGGCGGGGCCCGGAACTGAAGCTTTCTTT,CAWDSAGPGTEAFF
TRBJ2-7,.,TRBV6-2/TRBV6-3,.,18,TGTGCCAGCAGTTCTATGGTCTGGCTAGCGGGCAGGGGGTACGAGCAGTACTTC,CASSSMVWLAGRGYEQYF
TRBJ2-5,.,TRBV4-3,.,20,TGCGCCAGCAGCCAAAGGGTCCCGAGGTCGTTCGGGACGGGCCGTGAGACCCAGTACTTC,CASSQRVPRSFGTGRETQYF
TRBJ1-2,.,TRBV6-2/TRBV6-3,.,12,TGTGCCAGCAGCTTACGAACCTATGGCTACACCTTC,CASSLRTYGYTF
TRBJ1-4,.,TRBV19,TRBD1,15,TGTGCCAGTAGTATCCACAGGGGGCCCGATGAAAAACTGTTTTTT,CASSIHRGPDEKLFF
TRBJ1-1,.,TRBV29-1,.,11,TGCAGCGTTGACCGGGGGACTGAAGCTTTCTTT,CSVDRGTEAFF
TRBJ1-4,.,TRBV6-6,.,12,TGTGCCAGCAGTTACTCCCGAGAAAAACTGTTTTTT,CASSYSREKLFF
TRBJ2-1,.,TRBV6-2/TRBV6-3,.,18,TGTGCCAGCAGTTACACCTACCAATGGGTAACCTTGTACAATGAGCAGTTCTTC,CASSYTYQWVTLYNEQFF
TRBJ2-5,few,TRBV10-3,TRBD2,15,TGTGCCATCAGGAACGGGACTAGCGGGGGCGGGACCCAGTACTTC,CAIRNGTSGGGTQYF
TRBJ2-7,.,TRBV7-8,TRBD1,13,TGTGCCAGCAGCGTGGACAGGGTTAACGAGCAGTACTTC,CASSVDRVNEQYF
TRBJ2-5,once,TRBV5-1,.,14,TGCGCCAGCAGCTTGTCTAGCTCCCAAGAGACCCAGTACTTC,CASSLSSSQETQYF
TRBJ2-7,.,TRBV9,.,15,TGTGCCAGCAGCGTAGCGGCAGGAGGTAACTACGAGCAGTACTTC,CASSVAAGGNYEQYF
TRBJ1-5,.,TRBV2,.,14,TGTGCCAGCAGCGCTCAGGGGAGAGGTCAGCCCCAGCATTTT,CASSAQGRGQPQHF
TRBJ1-1,.,TRBV3-1/TRBV3-2,TRBD1,17,TGTGCCAGCAGCCAAGGGACAGGGAGGAGGGGAAACACTGAAGCTTTCTTT,CASSQGTGRRGNTEAFF
TRBJ1-4,.,TRBV5-4,TRBD1,16,TGTGCCAGCAGCAGCTTCGGGACAGGGGGTAATGAAAAACTGTTTTTT,CASSSFGTGGNEKLFF
TRBJ2-7,.,TRBV4-3,.,13,TGCGCCAGCAGCCAAGGTATCTCCTACGAGCAGTACTTC,CASSQGISYEQYF
TRBJ2-1,.,TRBV10-3,TRBD2,19,TGTGCCATCAGTGTGGGGACTAGCGGCGGGGTCGGGTCCTACAATGAGCAGTTCTTC,CAISVGTSGGVGSYNEQFF
TRBJ2-2,.,TRBV5-1,.,16,TGCGCCAGCAGCTTGCCCAGCAGCCCGAACACCGGGGAGCTGTTTTTT,CASSLPSSPNTGELFF
TRBJ2-3,.,TRBV10-1,.,18,TGCGCCAGCAGTGAGTCGAGTTTGGCAGGGGGGACCACAGATACGCAGTATTTT,CASSESSLAGGTTDTQYF
TRBJ1-4,.,TRBV9,TRBD1,15,TGTGCCATCTTTGCTACGGACAGGGAAAATGAAAAACTGTTTTTT,CAIFATDRENEKLFF
TRBJ2-2,.,TRBV11-2,.,15,TGTGCCAGCAGCTTTATTCGGGGAAACACCGGGGAGCTGTTTTTT,CASSFIRGNTGELFF
TRBJ2-1,.,TRBV9,TRBD2,14,TGTGCCAGCAGCGTTAGCGGGAGGGCCGGTGAGCAGTTCTTC,CASSVSGRAGEQFF
TRBJ2-5,few,TRBV29-1,TRBD2,16,TGCAGCGTGAAGGGTGGGCAGCGGGGCTTGCGAGAGACCCAGTACTTC,CSVKGGQRGLRETQYF
TRBJ2-2,.,TRBV6-5,TRBD2,14,TGTGCCAGCAGCCTCACGGGGGGGTCCGGGGAGCTGTTTTTT,CASSLTGGSGELFF
TRBJ2-1,.,TRBV12-3/TRBV12-4,.,12,TGTGCCAGCAGTTTCTTCACCAATGAGCAGTTCTTC,CASSFFTNEQFF
TRBJ2-1,.,TRBV5-1,TRBD2,15,TGCGCCAGCAGGCCTTCGGGGGGACTTGGCAATGAGCAGTTCTTC,CASRPSGGLGNEQFF
TRBJ2-3,.,TRBV7-9,.,14,TGTGCCAGCAGCTTCCCGCTCGGCACAGATACGCAGTATTTT,CASSFPLGTDTQYF
TRBJ2-2,once,TRBV3-1/TRBV3-2,TRBD2,16,TGTGCCAGCAGGATAACGAGCGGGGCGAACACCGGGGAGCTGTTTTTT,CASRITSGANTGELFF
TRBJ1-5,.,TRBV2,.,14,TGTGCCAGCAGTGACAGTAATAGCAATCAGCCCCAGCATTTT,CASSDSNSNQPQHF
TRBJ2-7,.,TRBV28,.,15,TGTGCCAGCAGTCCTGGGGGGGCAGGGGCCTACGAGCAGTACTTC,CASSPGGAGAYEQYF
TRBJ2-7,.,TRBV28,.,12,TGTGCCAGCAGCACACTAGCTCACGAGCAGTACTTC,CASSTLAHEQYF
TRBJ2-5,.,TRBV12-5,TRBD1,16,TGTGCTAGTGGTTTGGTACTGGGACAGGGAGGAGAGACCCAGTACTTC,CASGLVLGQGGETQYF
TRBJ1-4,.,TRBV4-1,.,14,TGCGCCAGCAGCCAAGAGGTTCCAAATGAAAAACTGTTTTTT,CASSQEVPNEKLFF
TRBJ1-6,.,TRBV5-1,TRBD1,15,TGCGCCAGCAGCTTGGATGGAGGGGGCTATTCACCCCTCCACTTT,CASSLDGGGYSPLHF
TRBJ2-3,.,TRBV7-2,.,13,TGTGCCAGCAGCTTTAGTGGAGGAGATACGCAGTATTTT,CASSFSGGDTQYF
TRBJ2-3,.,TRBV4-3,.,14,TGCGCCAGCAGCCAATTCTGGGGAGCAGATACGCAGTATTTT,CASSQFWGADTQYF
TRBJ1-2,.,TRBV7-2,TRBD1,15,TGTGCCAGCAGCGCCAGACAGGGAAATCGCTATGGCTACACCTTC,CASSARQGNRYGYTF
TRBJ2-2,.,TRBV7-2,.,13,TGTGCCAGCAGCTTTATAGCGGTCCGGGAGCTGTTTTTT,CASSFIAVRELFF
TRBJ2-3,.,TRBV2,.,15,TGTGCCAGCAGTGCTAGCGGACAGACCGCAGATACGCAGTATTTT,CASSASGQTADTQYF
TRBJ2-1,.,TRBV9,TRBD2,19,TGTGCCAGCAGCGCGGGGGGTAGCGGGAGGGCCGTTAGCTACAATGAGCAGTTCTTC,CASSAGGSGRAVSYNEQFF
TRBJ2-1,once,TRBV11-2,.,16,TGTGCCAGCAGCCCACCTCGCCCTAGCTCCTACAATGAGCAGTTCTTC,CASSPPRPSSYNEQFF
TRBJ1-1,.,TRBV2,TRBD1,13,TGTGCCAGCAGACCGGACAGGGGAACTGAAGCTTTCTTT,CASRPDRGTEAFF
TRBJ2-3,.,TRBV5-6,.,13,TGTGCCAGCAGCCGCGGAGGAACAGATACGCAGTATTTT,CASSRGGTDTQYF
TRBJ1-1,once,TRBV2,TRBD1,14,TGTGCCAGTGGGACAGATACCATGAACACTGAAGCTTTCTTT,CASGTDTMNTEAFF
TRBJ1-3,.,TRBV6-1,.,16,TGTGCCAGCAGTGAAAATGGACCGCACTCTGGAAACACCATATATTTT,CASSENGPHSGNTIYF
TRBJ2-7,once,TRBV7-2,TRBD2,16,TGTGCCAGCAGCTTATTCTCGACGGGACTAGTCAACGAGCAGTACTTC,CASSLFSTGLVNEQYF
TRBJ1-2,.,TRBV10-3,TRBD1,16,TGTGCCATCAGTGGGGGGCGCGGACAGGGGCCCTATGGCTACACCTTC,CAISGGRGQGPYGYTF
TRBJ2-2,.,TRBV24-1,TRBD1,16,TGTGCCACCAGTGATCCGGGACAGGGTAACACCGGGGAGCTGTTTTTT,CATSDPGQGNTGELFF